These T cell receptor beta chains were read from a single sample in a study of cytomegalovirus exposure and HLA in healthy donors. Profiling relied on immunoSEQ multiplex PCR, and the TCRdb table lists in-frame clones only, not all of them. The sample contains 150,000 to 200,000 clones, around 75% of which appear only once. Sequencing was carried out using PBMCs. The receptors come from a male donor in good health and CMV-seronegative. CDR3s include the opening cysteine and the closing phenylalanine or tryptophan. Fields, in order: J gene, D gene, clone size, V gene, CDR3 protein, CDR3 DNA. The D gene is left open where the match is weak. Size is omitted from some rows. Given values are once, few, many or a class for expanded clones.

J gene: TRBJ1-1; D gene: TRBD1; clone size: .; V gene: TRBV29-1; CDR3 protein: CSALAQGTGNTEAFF; CDR3 DNA: TGCAGCGCCCTGGCGCAGGGGACAGGGAACACTGAAGCTTTCTTT
J gene: TRBJ1-2; D gene: .; clone size: .; V gene: TRBV11-2; CDR3 protein: CASSFKQTPNYGYTF; CDR3 DNA: TGTGCCAGCAGCTTTAAACAGACCCCTAACTATGGCTACACCTTC
J gene: TRBJ2-3; D gene: .; clone size: .; V gene: TRBV2; CDR3 protein: CASSEAGITDTQYF; CDR3 DNA: TGTGCCAGCAGTGAGGCGGGGATCACAGATACGCAGTATTTT
J gene: TRBJ2-2; D gene: .; clone size: .; V gene: TRBV5-1; CDR3 protein: CASSLNIRPDTGELFF; CDR3 DNA: TGCGCCAGCAGCTTGAACATCCGTCCCGACACCGGGGAGCTGTTTTTT
J gene: TRBJ1-6; D gene: .; clone size: .; V gene: TRBV19; CDR3 protein: CASSMGAAGSSPLHF; CDR3 DNA: TGTGCCAGTAGTATGGGGGCTGCAGGGAGTTCACCCCTCCACTTT
J gene: TRBJ1-4; D gene: TRBD1; clone size: .; V gene: TRBV5-1; CDR3 protein: CASSFRQGGEKLFF; CDR3 DNA: TGCGCCAGCAGCTTTCGCCAGGGGGGTGAAAAACTGTTTTTT
J gene: TRBJ2-7; D gene: .; clone size: .; V gene: TRBV7-9; CDR3 protein: CASSLGTLSSYEQYF; CDR3 DNA: TGTGCCAGCAGCTTAGGGACACTCAGCTCCTACGAGCAGTACTTC
J gene: TRBJ1-2; D gene: TRBD1; clone size: .; V gene: TRBV5-6; CDR3 protein: CASSTDRGLSGYTF; CDR3 DNA: TGTGCCAGCAGCACCGACAGGGGGCTGTCTGGCTACACCTTC
J gene: TRBJ1-3; D gene: .; clone size: .; V gene: TRBV6-5; CDR3 protein: CASSYSVISGNTIYF; CDR3 DNA: TGTGCCAGCAGTTACTCTGTCATCTCTGGAAACACCATATATTTT
J gene: TRBJ1-5; D gene: .; clone size: .; V gene: TRBV5-1; CDR3 protein: CASSYDSPNQPQHF; CDR3 DNA: TGCGCCAGCAGCTACGACAGCCCAAATCAGCCCCAGCATTTT
J gene: TRBJ1-2; D gene: .; clone size: .; V gene: TRBV7-9; CDR3 protein: CASSLGGQLYGYTF; CDR3 DNA: TGTGCCAGCAGCTTAGGGGGGCAGCTTTATGGCTACACCTTC
J gene: TRBJ2-3; D gene: .; clone size: .; V gene: TRBV7-9; CDR3 protein: CASSLVSGDTQYF; CDR3 DNA: TGTGCCAGCAGCTTAGTGTCGGGAGATACGCAGTATTTT
J gene: TRBJ2-1; D gene: TRBD2; clone size: few; V gene: TRBV11-3; CDR3 protein: CASSLDPSGTGNEQFF; CDR3 DNA: TGTGCCAGCAGCTTAGATCCTAGCGGGACGGGCAATGAGCAGTTCTTC
J gene: TRBJ2-1; D gene: TRBD2; clone size: .; V gene: TRBV5-1; CDR3 protein: CASSLGGGPYNEQFF; CDR3 DNA: TGCGCCAGCAGCTTGGGGGGGGGTCCTTACAATGAGCAGTTCTTC
J gene: TRBJ1-1; D gene: .; clone size: .; V gene: TRBV19; CDR3 protein: CASTLGGPVVAFF; CDR3 DNA: TGTGCCAGTACCCTCGGAGGACCCGTGGTGGCTTTCTTT
J gene: TRBJ1-3; D gene: TRBD1; clone size: once; V gene: TRBV19; CDR3 protein: CASTPSGGPLQSGNTIYF; CDR3 DNA: TGTGCCAGTACCCCATCAGGGGGCCCACTGCAGTCTGGAAACACCATATATTTT
J gene: TRBJ2-5; D gene: TRBD1; clone size: .; V gene: TRBV11-3; CDR3 protein: CASSPDRGETQYF; CDR3 DNA: TGTGCCAGCAGCCCGGACAGGGGCGAGACCCAGTACTTC
J gene: TRBJ2-3; D gene: TRBD1; clone size: .; V gene: TRBV5-6; CDR3 protein: CASSVPGQGRTDTQYF; CDR3 DNA: TGTGCCAGCAGCGTACCGGGACAGGGGAGAACAGATACGCAGTATTTT
J gene: TRBJ2-3; D gene: TRBD2; clone size: .; V gene: TRBV30; CDR3 protein: CAWSPGTSGGTDTQYF; CDR3 DNA: TGTGCCTGGAGCCCCGGGACTAGCGGGGGAACAGATACGCAGTATTTT
J gene: TRBJ2-1; D gene: .; clone size: .; V gene: TRBV9; CDR3 protein: CASSVVGVNEQFF; CDR3 DNA: TGTGCCAGCAGCGTAGTGGGAGTCAATGAGCAGTTCTTC
J gene: TRBJ1-4; D gene: .; clone size: .; V gene: TRBV5-6; CDR3 protein: CASSLGPRQINEKLFF; CDR3 DNA: TGTGCCAGCAGCTTGGGCCCCCGACAGATTAATGAAAAACTGTTTTTT
J gene: TRBJ2-5; D gene: TRBD1; clone size: .; V gene: TRBV2; CDR3 protein: CASSGPGQGRETQYF; CDR3 DNA: TGTGCCAGCAGTGGCCCGGGACAGGGACGAGAGACCCAGTACTTC
J gene: TRBJ2-7; D gene: .; clone size: few; V gene: TRBV7-8; CDR3 protein: CASSGGRQGREQYF; CDR3 DNA: TGTGCCAGCAGCGGCGGGAGACAGGGGCGCGAGCAGTACTTC
J gene: TRBJ2-1; D gene: TRBD1; clone size: .; V gene: TRBV5-1; CDR3 protein: CASSFTDRINEQFF; CDR3 DNA: TGCGCCAGCAGCTTTACGGACAGGATCAATGAGCAGTTCTTC